The clone carrying this T cell receptor beta chain was recorded at least ten times. Its antigen remains unknown. These data belong to a study of T cell repertoires in cytomegalovirus infection. Study-level background: A matching HLA type, together with CMV infection, was signaled by public TCR beta signatures.

CDR3 length: 15 residues. Trimming took off 1 base at V and 3 bases at J, with 10 bases between the two ends. The V gene's germline CDR1 is SEHNR and CDR2 FQNEAQ (reference sequence). Study results and limitations: What dominated the ex vivo response were HLA-C-restricted CMV-specific TCR beta clonotypes.

TCRdb re-derived calls from the reads in MiXCR, one entry per CDR3 protein. The sample includes about 250,000 distinct CDR3 sequences, more than 15% of them seen just once. Input material: CD8+ T cells from PBMCs. This chain connects TRBV7-9 to TRBJ1-3, with D possibly being TRBD1 (5 bases). This TCR came from a human donor in good health (CMV status not recorded). Some clones in this sample may be carry-over from other donors' samples. Here the CDR3 DNA reads TGTGCCAGCAGCTTAGTGGAGACAGTTGGAAACACCATATATTTT. It codes for CASSLVETVGNTIYF.